These 29 T cell receptor beta chains came from one sample sequenced in a study of vaccination effects on CD4 cells after COVID-19. ViraFEST assay sequencing came after antigen-specific CD4+ T cells were expanded with viral peptide pools. Subsequent to less than twelve days of culture, CD4+ T cells were isolated. Among the vaccine recipients, none had a prior SARS-CoV-2 infection, and nucleocapsid antibodies were negative. Which antigens these TCRs recognize remains unknown. Assay: immunoSEQ multiplex PCR; the TCRdb copy retains only in-frame clones and omits some. The profile covers 27,000 or so clones, with roughly 68% appearing a single time and roughly 20% taken by the ten largest. Here the sequenced sample was CD4+ T cells from PBMCs cultured with HCoV-NL63 spike peptides, taken before COVID-19 vaccination. The receptors shown here come from a human donor who received a COVID-19 vaccine.

The V call is TRBV18, the J call TRBJ1-2; 8 bases align to TRBD1. With V trimmed by 1 base and J by 2 bases, 12 bases remained unmatched. Germline loops: CDR1 KGHSH, CDR2 LQKENI. The CDR3 is 18 amino acids. The CDR3 sequence: CASSPLAFGQGENYGYTF. DNA of the CDR3: TGTGCCAGCTCACCACTAGCTTTCGGACAGGGAGAAAACTATGGCTACACCTTC.

This chain links TRBV28 with TRBJ1-5, with D maybe TRBD1 (5 bases). Germline lookup yields CDR1 MDHEN and CDR2 SYDVKM. V lost 6 bases and J lost 5, with 26 bases in between. CDR3 length equals 18 residues. For the CDR3, the DNA is TGTGCCAGCAGCCTTTCAGAGGGGCTGGGTTCCAATGATCAGCCCCAGCATTTT. Translation gives CASSLSEGLGSNDQPQHF.

The chain joins TRBV11-2 to TRBJ2-2, with 9 nucleotides matching TRBD2. Germline V CDR1 and CDR2: SGHAT, FQNNGV. This CDR3 spans 19 amino acids. Trimming cost V 0 bases and J 4 bases; bases outside gene matches: 12. The CDR3 loop is CASSLDLGLAGVSTGELFF. The CDR3 DNA sequence: TGTGCCAGCAGCTTAGATTTAGGGTTAGCGGGAGTCAGCACCGGGGAGCTGTTTTTT.

The rearrangement joins TRBV7-2 to TRBJ2-3, with TRBD2 matching 8 bases. There are 17 residues in the CDR3. V dropped 7 bases and J dropped 2; count of bases not matched to a gene: 14. The germline V gene has CDR1 SGHTA and CDR2 FQGNSA. The DNA for the CDR3 is TGTGCCAGCAACCTAAGGCCGACTAGCGCTTACACAGATACGCAGTATTTT. Its translation is CASNLRPTSAYTDTQYF.

The J gene is TRBJ1-2, the V gene TRBV3-1 (or the pseudogene TRBV3-2); D gene ambiguous. Trimming stripped 0 bases from V and 8 bases from J, with 13 bases between. This CDR3 has 14 amino acids. Germline CDR1 and CDR2: LGHDT and YNNKEL (reference sequence). Here the CDR3 DNA reads TGTGCCAGCAGCCAAGAGGGCGGAGGTCGAGGCTACACCTTC. Protein product: CASSQEGGGRGYTF.

This chain uses TRBV25-1 with TRBJ1-1; 8 nucleotides line up with TRBD1. Germline assignment: CDR1 MGHDK and CDR2 SYGVNS. The CDR3 extends over 14 amino acids. The V segment lost 8 bases and the J segment 12 bases; nucleotides outside the gene matches: 17. CDR3 region: CASAKIGAQGAPFF. DNA of the CDR3: TGTGCCAGCGCCAAAATTGGGGCCCAGGGGGCACCTTTCTTT. The full variable domain, rest sourced from reference TRBV25-1 and TRBJ1-1, is EADIYQTPRYLVIGTGKKITLECSQTMGHDKMYWYQQDPGMELHLIHYSYGVNSTEKGDLSSESTVSRIRTEHFPLTLESARPSHTSQYLCASAKIGAQGAPFFGQGTRLTVV.

The chain links TRBV15 to TRBJ2-5; the D call may be TRBD1 or TRBD2 (5 bases each). CDR3 length: 13 amino acids. The germline V gene has CDR1 LNHNV and CDR2 YYDKDF (reference sequence). Between the trimmed V and J ends, which lost 1 base and 5 bases, there was a span of 8 bases. CDR3: CATSRGGGETQYF. CDR3 coding DNA: TGTGCCACCAGCAGAGGGGGCGGGGAGACCCAGTACTTC. The full variable domain, completed using reference TRBV15 and TRBJ2-5, is DAMVIQNPRYQVTQFGKPVTLSCSQTLNHNVMYWYQQKSSQAPKLLFHYYDKDFNNEADTPDNFQSRRPNTSFCFLDIRSPGLGDTAMYLCATSRGGGETQYFGPGTRLLVL.

The J gene is TRBJ1-2, the V gene TRBV5-4, with D possibly TRBD1 on 5 matching bases. The V end lost 4 bases, the J end lost 1 base, and 11 bases lay between the germline ends. The CDR3 has 14 residues. The germline V gene encodes CDR1 SGHNT and CDR2 YYREEE (reference sequence). CDR3 protein: CASSPGTVNYGYTF. The DNA for the CDR3 is TGTGCCAGCAGCCCCGGGACGGTTAACTATGGCTACACCTTC.

The V gene is TRBV10-3, the J gene TRBJ2-1; TRBD2 matches at 10 bases. Germline-derived CDR1 and CDR2 are ENHRY and SYGVKD. The trim removed 4 bases at V and 4 bases at J, leaving 10 bases unmatched. This CDR3 comprises 17 residues. The CDR3 sequence: CAISGGESGRDYNEQFF. DNA for the CDR3: TGTGCCATCAGTGGGGGAGAGAGCGGGAGGGATTACAATGAGCAGTTCTTC.

The gene calls are TRBV7-2 and TRBJ1-3; unclear D gene. Per the germline V gene, CDR1 is SGHTA and CDR2 is FQGNSA. The CDR3 length is 16 residues. V lost 1 base to trimming and J lost 0 bases, with 10 bases between them. The CDR3, as DNA: TGTGCCAGCAGCTTAGGTCACCGATTCTCTGGAAACACCATATATTTT. Amino acid sequence: CASSLGHRFSGNTIYF.

The rearrangement uses TRBV11-2 and TRBJ2-3; 10 nucleotides match TRBD2. This CDR3 is built from 18 residues. In germline, CDR1 is SGHAT, CDR2 FQNNGV. V shed 5 bases, J shed 4 bases, and the junction held 15 bases outside the gene matches. The CDR3 DNA follows: TGTGCCAGCAGCGGACTACGGAGTAGCGGGAGGATACCAGATACGCAGTATTTT. Translating gives CASSGLRSSGRIPDTQYF.

The chain joins TRBV7-9 to TRBJ1-6; 10 bases align to TRBD1. Germline trimming cut 3 bases from V and 7 bases from J; bases unmatched to any gene: 3. Germline-derived CDR1 and CDR2 are SEHNR and FQNEAQ (reference sequence). The CDR3 extends over 15 amino acids. CDR3 sequence reads: CASSFGQGVNSPLHF. The DNA for the CDR3 is TGTGCCAGCAGCTTTGGACAGGGGGTAAATTCACCCCTCCACTTT.

The chain couples TRBV27 to TRBJ1-1, with 7 nucleotides matching TRBD1. The CDR3 sequence is 13 residues long. V lost 3 bases, J lost 6 bases, and 4 bases stayed unmatched. Germline loops: CDR1 MNHEY, CDR2 SMNVEV (reference sequence). The CDR3 region is CASSFRQGAEAFF. CDR3 DNA sequence: TGTGCCAGCAGTTTCCGACAGGGCGCTGAAGCTTTCTTT.

V gene TRBV30 combines with J gene TRBJ1-2, with TRBD1 as a possible D gene (5 bases). Germline assignment: CDR1 GTSNPN and CDR2 SVGIG (reference sequence). With 5 bases removed from V and 8 bases from J, the gap between germline ends came to 18 bases. This CDR3 contains 13 residues. The CDR3 region has the DNA TGTGCCTGGTCCCGGGACCGCCCCCGGGGCTACACCTTC. Amino acids: CAWSRDRPRGYTF.

This sequence joins TRBV7-9 and TRBJ1-3; D perhaps matches TRBD1 (6 bases). The ends were cut back, 5 bases at V and 13 bases at J, with 15 bases in the middle. CDR3 size: 12 residues. The germline V gene has CDR1 SEHNR and CDR2 FQNEAQ (reference sequence). In nucleotides, the CDR3 is TGTGCCAGCAGCCGACCGGGGGCGACTATATATTTT. As protein: CASSRPGATIYF.

The chain carries TRBV2 and TRBJ2-6, with 8 positions matching TRBD1. Germline V gives CDR1 SNHLY, CDR2 FYNNEI. This CDR3 spans 16 amino acids. V shed 7 bases, J shed 4 bases, and the junction held 9 bases outside the gene matches. CDR3 region: CASKRTGTAGANVLTF. The CDR3 nucleotides read TGTGCCAGCAAGAGGACAGGGACTGCCGGGGCCAACGTCCTGACTTTC.

The CDR3 nucleotides read TGCGCCAGCAGCCCATGGACAGGGCGGTCACCCCTCCACTTT. Its protein is CASSPWTGRSPLHF. The chain has TRBV5-1 and TRBJ1-6; 8 nucleotides match TRBD1. V lost 4 bases, J lost 10 bases, and 7 bases stayed unmatched. Germline CDR1 and CDR2: SGHRS and YFSETQ. This CDR3 is built from 14 residues.

This clone has just a few counts. The chain joins TRBV19 to TRBJ2-7; the D is unclear. The V end was cut by 4 bases, the J end by 7 bases, with 17 bases between. Germline V gene lookup returns CDR1 LNHDA and CDR2 SQIVND (reference sequence). CDR3 length: 14 residues. The CDR3 protein is CASSTSWGSGEQYF. The CDR3 DNA is TGTGCCAGTAGTACCTCCTGGGGAAGTGGAGAGCAGTACTTC.

This sequence joins TRBV25-1 and TRBJ2-6, with unresolved D. The V gene's germline CDR1 is MGHDK and CDR2 SYGVNS. The CDR3 runs 15 residues. Between the trimmed V and J ends, which lost 4 bases and 0 bases, there was a span of 7 bases. The CDR3 sequence is CASSGVNSGANVLTF. The CDR3 nucleotides read TGTGCCAGCAGTGGAGTCAACTCTGGGGCCAACGTCCTGACTTTC.

V and J are TRBV6-1 and TRBJ1-5; TRBD1 aligns across 10 bases. Trimming removed 4 bases from V and 9 bases from J; junction bases left unmatched: 6. This CDR3 has 14 residues. Per the germline V gene, CDR1 is MNHNS and CDR2 is SASEGT. The CDR3 loop is CASSGGTGEAPQHF. DNA of the CDR3: TGTGCCAGCAGTGGCGGGACAGGGGAGGCGCCCCAGCATTTT.

The chain joins TRBV30 to TRBJ2-1; D remains unclear. The CDR3 extends over 12 amino acids. V was trimmed by 3 bases and J by 4 bases, leaving 7 bases between them. The germline V gene encodes CDR1 GTSNPN and CDR2 SVGIG (reference sequence). CDR3 nucleotide sequence: TGTGCCTGGAGAGTAGGGTACAATGAGCAGTTCTTC. Translating gives CAWRVGYNEQFF.

This clone was observed a few times. This chain joins TRBV3-1 (or the pseudogene TRBV3-2) and TRBJ2-2, with D uncertain. V was clipped by 8 bases and J by 7 bases, with 14 bases between them. The CDR3 spans 13 residues. CDR1 and CDR2 (germline): LGHDT, YNNKEL (reference sequence). CDR3 protein: CASLHSVIGELFF. The CDR3 DNA sequence: TGTGCCAGCCTCCACTCGGTTATCGGGGAGCTGTTTTTT.

This clone showed up just a few times. The chain has TRBV30 and TRBJ1-1; D is unresolved. There are 13 residues in the CDR3. Germline V lookup: CDR1 GTSNPN, CDR2 SVGIG (reference sequence). V was cut by 1 base and J by 0 bases, with 6 bases left in between. The CDR3 nucleotides are TGTGCCTGGAGTGACGGTTTGAACACTGAAGCTTTCTTT. It codes for CAWSDGLNTEAFF.

This clone was recorded a few times. The chain has TRBV2 and TRBJ2-7, with D perhaps matching TRBD1 (6 bases). CDR3 size: 13 residues. Germline V gene data show CDR1 as SNHLY and CDR2 as FYNNEI. V lost 5 bases, J lost 5 bases, and 13 bases lay in between. The CDR3 coding sequence is TGTGCCAGCAGTATCCAGGGGATTGACGAGCAGTACTTC. Encoded protein: CASSIQGIDEQYF.

The chain has TRBV11-1 and TRBJ2-3; D call uncertain. Germline V gene data show CDR1 as SGHAT and CDR2 as FQDESV (reference sequence). V lost 1 base and J lost 2, with 7 bases in between. The CDR3 loop spans 14 amino acids. CDR3 DNA: TGTGCCAGCAGCTTAGTAGGGTTCACAGATACGCAGTATTTT. Its translation is CASSLVGFTDTQYF.

The J gene is TRBJ2-5, the V gene TRBV4-1, with TRBD2 matching over 10 bases. The J segment lost 5 bases and the V segment lost 0 bases, leaving 12 bases of the junction unmatched. The CDR3 consists of 18 residues. Germline CDR1 MGHRA, CDR2 YSYEKL. The CDR3 DNA reads TGCGCCAGCAGCCAAGATGTTGTAGCGGGAGGTTGGGCTGAGACCCAGTACTTC. It encodes CASSQDVVAGGWAETQYF.

This clone was counted only a few times. The rearrangement joins TRBV30 to TRBJ1-5, with 9 positions matching TRBD1. CDR1 and CDR2 (germline): GTSNPN, SVGIG (reference sequence). This CDR3 region has 15 residues. The CDR3 DNA is TGTGCTTTCACTATGGGACAGGGAACAGATCAGCCCCAGCATTTT. This gives the protein CAFTMGQGTDQPQHF.

V and J are TRBV28 and TRBJ2-7; a weak D match, TRBD1 (8 bases). The CDR3 loop spans 14 amino acids. V dropped 4 bases and J dropped 3 bases, with 13 bases sitting between them. Germline assignment: CDR1 MDHEN and CDR2 SYDVKM. CDR3 region: CASSWTGRVYEQYF. Here the CDR3 DNA reads TGTGCCAGCAGTTGGACAGGGAGGGTCTACGAGCAGTACTTC.

The chain carries TRBV7-9 and TRBJ2-1; 8 bases are a match to TRBD2. The CDR3 contains 15 residues. J lost 5 bases, V lost 5 bases, and 8 bases had no gene match. Germline CDR1 and CDR2: SEHNR and FQNEAQ (reference sequence). The CDR3 sequence is CASSKSGSYNNEQFF. The CDR3 DNA follows: TGTGCCAGCAGCAAAAGCGGGAGTTACAACAATGAGCAGTTCTTC.